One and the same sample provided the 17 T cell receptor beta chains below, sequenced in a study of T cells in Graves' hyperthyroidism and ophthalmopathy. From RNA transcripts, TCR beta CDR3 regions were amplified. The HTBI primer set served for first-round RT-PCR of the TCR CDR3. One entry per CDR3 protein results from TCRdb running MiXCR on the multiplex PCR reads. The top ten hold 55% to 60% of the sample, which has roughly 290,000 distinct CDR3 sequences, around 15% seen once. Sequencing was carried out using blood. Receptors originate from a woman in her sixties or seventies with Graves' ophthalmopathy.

Written as DNA, the CDR3 is TGTGCCAGCAGCTTGTACCCCCCGGATACAGGGAGCTCCTACGAGCAGTACTTC. Translating gives CASSLYPPDTGSSYEQYF. This chain uses TRBV5-8 with TRBJ2-7; D perhaps matches TRBD1 (6 bases). Between the trimmed V and J ends, which lost 1 base and 0 bases, there was a span of 20 bases. Germline CDR1 is SGHTS and CDR2 is YDEGEE. The CDR3 runs 18 residues.

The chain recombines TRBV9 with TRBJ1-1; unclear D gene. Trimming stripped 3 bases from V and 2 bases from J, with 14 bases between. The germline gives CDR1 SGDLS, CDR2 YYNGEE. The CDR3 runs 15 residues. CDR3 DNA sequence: TGTGCCAGCAGCGCGGCACCTCGGACCAACACTGAAGCTTTCTTT. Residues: CASSAAPRTNTEAFF.

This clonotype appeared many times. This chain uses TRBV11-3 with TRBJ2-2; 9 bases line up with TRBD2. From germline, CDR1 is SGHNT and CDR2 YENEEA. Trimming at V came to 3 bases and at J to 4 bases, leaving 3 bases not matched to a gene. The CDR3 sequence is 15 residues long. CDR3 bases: TGTGCCAGCAGCTTCGCGGGAGGGAGCACCGGGGAGCTGTTTTTT. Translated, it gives CASSFAGGSTGELFF.

CDR3 bases: TGTGCCAGCTCACCAGACAGGGTTCCTGGGACTGAAGCTTTCTTT. It encodes CASSPDRVPGTEAFF. The rearrangement links TRBV18 to TRBJ1-1, with 7 nucleotides matching TRBD1. With 2 bases clipped from V and 5 bases from J, the junction kept 8 bases outside the gene matches. CDR3 length: 15 amino acids. CDR1 and CDR2 (germline): KGHSH, LQKENI.

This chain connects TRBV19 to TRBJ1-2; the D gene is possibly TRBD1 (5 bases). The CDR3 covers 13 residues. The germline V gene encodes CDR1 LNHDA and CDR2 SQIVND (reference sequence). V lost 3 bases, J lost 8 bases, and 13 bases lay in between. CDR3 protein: CASSMGTASGYTF. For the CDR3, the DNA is TGTGCCAGTAGTATGGGGACCGCGTCCGGCTACACCTTC.

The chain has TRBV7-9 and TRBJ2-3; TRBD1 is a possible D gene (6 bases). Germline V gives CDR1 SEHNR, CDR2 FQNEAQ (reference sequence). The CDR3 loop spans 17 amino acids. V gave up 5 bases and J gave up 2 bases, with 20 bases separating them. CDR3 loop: CASSPRKVGGHTDTQYF. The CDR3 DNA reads TGTGCCAGCAGCCCACGTAAAGTTGGGGGCCACACAGATACGCAGTATTTT.

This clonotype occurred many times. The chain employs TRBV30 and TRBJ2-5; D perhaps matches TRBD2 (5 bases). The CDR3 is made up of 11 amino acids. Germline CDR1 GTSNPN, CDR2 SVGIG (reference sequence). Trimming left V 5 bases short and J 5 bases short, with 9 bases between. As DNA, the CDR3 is TGTGCCTGGTCGGGGTTGGAGACCCAGTACTTC. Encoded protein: CAWSGLETQYF.

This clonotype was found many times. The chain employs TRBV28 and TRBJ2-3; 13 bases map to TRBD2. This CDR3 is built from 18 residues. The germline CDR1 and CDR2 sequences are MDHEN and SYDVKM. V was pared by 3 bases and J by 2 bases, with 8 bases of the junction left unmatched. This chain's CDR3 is CASSFPGLAGKNTDTQYF. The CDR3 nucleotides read TGTGCCAGCAGTTTTCCGGGACTAGCGGGAAAGAACACAGATACGCAGTATTTT.

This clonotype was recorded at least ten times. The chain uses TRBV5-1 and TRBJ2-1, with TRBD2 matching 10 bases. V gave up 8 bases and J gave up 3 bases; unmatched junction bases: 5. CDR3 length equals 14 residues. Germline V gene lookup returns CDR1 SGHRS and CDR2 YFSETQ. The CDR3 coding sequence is TGCGCCAGTCGGACTAGCGGCAGCTACAATGAGCAGTTCTTC. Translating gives CASRTSGSYNEQFF. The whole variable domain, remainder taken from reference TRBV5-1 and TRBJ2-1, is KAGVTQTPRYLIKTRGQQVTLSCSPISGHRSVSWYQQTPGQGLQFLFEYFSETQRNKGNFPGRFSGRQFSNSRSEMNVSTLELGDSALYLCASRTSGSYNEQFFGPGTRLTVL.

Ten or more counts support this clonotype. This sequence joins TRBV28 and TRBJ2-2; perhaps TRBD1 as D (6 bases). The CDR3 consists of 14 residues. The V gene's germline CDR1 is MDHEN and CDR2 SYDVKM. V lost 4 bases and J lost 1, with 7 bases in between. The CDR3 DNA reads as TGTGCCAGCAGTTCGGGACAGAACACCGGGGAGCTGTTTTTT. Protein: CASSSGQNTGELFF.

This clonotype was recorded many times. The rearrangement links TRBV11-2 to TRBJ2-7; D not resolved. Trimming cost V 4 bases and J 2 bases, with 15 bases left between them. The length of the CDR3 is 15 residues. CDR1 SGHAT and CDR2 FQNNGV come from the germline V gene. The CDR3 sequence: CASSSSLRRPYEQYF. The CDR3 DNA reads TGTGCCAGCAGCTCAAGTTTACGCCGCCCCTACGAGCAGTACTTC.

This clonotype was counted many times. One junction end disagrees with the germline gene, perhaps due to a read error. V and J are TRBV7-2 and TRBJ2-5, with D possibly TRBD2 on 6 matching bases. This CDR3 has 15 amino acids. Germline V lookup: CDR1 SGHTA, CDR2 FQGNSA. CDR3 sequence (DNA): TGTGCCGGCAGCTCCTTTAACGGGGGAGAAGAGACCCAGTACTTC. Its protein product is CAGSSFNGGEETQYF.

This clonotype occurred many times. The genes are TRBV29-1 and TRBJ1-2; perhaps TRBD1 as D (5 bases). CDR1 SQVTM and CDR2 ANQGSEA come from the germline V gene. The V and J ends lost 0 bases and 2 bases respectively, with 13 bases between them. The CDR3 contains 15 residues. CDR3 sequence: CSVEEARGLNYGYTF. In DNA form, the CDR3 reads TGCAGCGTTGAAGAGGCTCGGGGCCTGAACTATGGCTACACCTTC. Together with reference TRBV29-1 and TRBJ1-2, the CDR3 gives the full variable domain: SAVISQKPSRDICQRGTSLTIQCQVDSQVTMMFWYRQQPGQSLTLIATANQGSEATYESGFVIDKFPISRPNLTFSTLTVSNMSPEDSSIYLCSVEEARGLNYGYTFGSGTRLTVV.

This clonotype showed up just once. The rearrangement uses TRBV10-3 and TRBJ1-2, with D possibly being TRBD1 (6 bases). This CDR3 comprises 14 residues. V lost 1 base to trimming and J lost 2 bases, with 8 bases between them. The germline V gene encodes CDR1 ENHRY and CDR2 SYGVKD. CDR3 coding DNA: TGTGCCATCAGTGAGTTAGGACAGAACTATGGCTACACCTTC. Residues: CAISELGQNYGYTF.

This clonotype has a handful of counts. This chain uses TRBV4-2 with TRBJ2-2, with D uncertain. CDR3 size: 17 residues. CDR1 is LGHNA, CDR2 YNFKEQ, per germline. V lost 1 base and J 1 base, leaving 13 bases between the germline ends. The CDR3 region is CASSQVSSSLNTGELFF. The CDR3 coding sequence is TGTGCCAGCAGCCAAGTGTCCTCCTCACTGAACACCGGGGAGCTGTTTTTT.

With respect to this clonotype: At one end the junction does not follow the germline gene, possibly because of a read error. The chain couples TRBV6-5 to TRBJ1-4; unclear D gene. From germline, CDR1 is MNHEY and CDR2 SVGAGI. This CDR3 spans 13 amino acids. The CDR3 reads CASSYDPHGKPFF. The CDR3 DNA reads TGTGCCAGCAGTTACGATCCTCACGGAAAACCGTTTTTT.

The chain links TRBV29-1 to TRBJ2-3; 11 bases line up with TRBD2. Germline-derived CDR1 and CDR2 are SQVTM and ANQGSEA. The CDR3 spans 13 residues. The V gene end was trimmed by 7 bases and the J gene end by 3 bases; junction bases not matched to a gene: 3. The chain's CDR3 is CSAGLAGTDTQYF. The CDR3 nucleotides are TGCAGCGCCGGACTAGCGGGTACAGATACGCAGTATTTT.